These 16 T cell receptor beta chains came from one sample sequenced in a study of identifying expanded T cells in peripheral blood. Assay: immunoSEQ multiplex PCR; the TCRdb copy retains only in-frame clones and omits some. The table has 45,000 to 60,000 clones, about four fifths seen once. Sequencing was done on a sample of blood. The receptors stem from a person aged 18 to 69 in good health.

The chain employs TRBV11-3 and TRBJ2-3; TRBD2 agrees at 9 bases. Unmatched junction bases numbered 15, after V lost 4 bases and J lost 7 bases. Germline loops: CDR1 SGHNT, CDR2 YENEEA. The CDR3 sequence is 17 residues long. CDR3 coding DNA: TGTGCCAGCAGCTCGATAGGGGTAGCGGGAGTCAGAAATACGCAGTATTTT. Translation: CASSSIGVAGVRNTQYF.

The gene calls are TRBV5-8 and TRBJ2-1; 11 bases agree with TRBD2. Germline CDR1 SGHTS, CDR2 YDEGEE. The ends lost 1 base at V and 4 bases at J; junction bases unmatched: 13. This CDR3 region has 19 residues. Here the CDR3 reads CASSLFGLAGGSPYNEQFF. DNA for the CDR3: TGTGCCAGCAGCTTGTTTGGGCTAGCGGGGGGTTCGCCGTACAATGAGCAGTTCTTC. The entire variable domain, with the rest obtained from reference TRBV5-8 and TRBJ2-1, is as follows: EAGVTQSPTHLIKTRGQQATLRCSPISGHTSVYWYQQALGLGLQFLLWYDEGEERNRGNFPPRFSGRQFPNYSSELNVNALELEDSALYLCASSLFGLAGGSPYNEQFFGPGTRLTVL.

The V and J genes are TRBV19 and TRBJ1-2, with D unresolved. V was shortened by 7 bases and J by 2 bases, with 11 bases between the two germline ends. CDR3 size: 13 residues. Germline assignment: CDR1 LNHDA and CDR2 SQIVND (reference sequence). The CDR3 loop is CASMESRNYGYTF. CDR3 nucleotide sequence: TGTGCCAGTATGGAGTCCCGAAACTATGGCTACACCTTC.

Only one count was recorded for this clone. This chain uses TRBV6-5 with TRBJ1-4; a weak D match, TRBD1 (5 bases). V was clipped by 1 base and J by 5 bases, with 8 bases between them. Germline CDR1 reads MNHEY; CDR2 reads SVGAGI. The CDR3 is 14 amino acids. DNA of the CDR3: TGTGCCAGCAGTTACTGGCAGGGAAATGAAAAACTGTTTTTT. Its protein product is CASSYWQGNEKLFF.

The chain combines TRBV19 with TRBJ2-5; either TRBD1 or TRBD2 may fit D (7 bases each). The CDR3 extends over 16 amino acids. Trimming shortened V by 3 bases and J by 5 bases, and 19 bases separated the two germline ends. CDR1 is LNHDA, CDR2 SQIVND, per germline (reference sequence). The CDR3, as DNA: TGTGCCAGTAGTATGGGGGGGACAGCGCAGGGCGAGACCCAGTACTTC. It specifies CASSMGGTAQGETQYF.

This rearrangement joins TRBV5-4 to TRBJ2-5; 7 bases are shared with TRBD1. Germline V gene data show CDR1 as SGHNT and CDR2 as YYREEE (reference sequence). J lost 5 bases, V lost 3 bases, and 7 bases had no gene match. The CDR3 runs 14 residues. CDR3 nucleotides: TGTGCCAGCAGCTCAGGACAGGCAAGGGAGACCCAGTACTTC. Amino acid sequence: CASSSGQARETQYF. The variable domain in full, with the rest retrieved from reference TRBV5-4 and TRBJ2-5, is ETGVTQSPTHLIKTRGQQVTLRCSSQSGHNTVSWYQQALGQGPQFIFQYYREEENGRGNFPPRFSGLQFPNYSSELNVNALELDDSALYLCASSSGQARETQYFGPGTRLLVL.

The chain employs TRBV5-4 and TRBJ1-1, with 7 positions matching TRBD1. Germline CDR1 SGHNT, CDR2 YYREEE (reference sequence). V shed 4 bases and J 1 base; nucleotides not matched to a gene: 4. CDR3 length equals 14 residues. DNA of the CDR3: TGTGCCAGCAGCCAGGACAGGAAGAACACTGAAGCTTTCTTT. It translates to CASSQDRKNTEAFF.

This rearrangement joins TRBV5-1 to TRBJ1-2, with D unresolved. The germline V gene encodes CDR1 SGHRS and CDR2 YFSETQ. V was trimmed by 6 bases and J by 1 base, leaving 13 bases between them. CDR3 size: 14 residues. The CDR3 bases are TGCGCCAGCAAGCTTGGTCCTCTTAACTATGGCTACACCTTC. Translation: CASKLGPLNYGYTF. Drawing the rest from reference TRBV5-1 and TRBJ1-2, the complete variable domain is KAGVTQTPRYLIKTRGQQVTLSCSPISGHRSVSWYQQTPGQGLQFLFEYFSETQRNKGNFPGRFSGRQFSNSRSEMNVSTLELGDSALYLCASKLGPLNYGYTFGSGTRLTVV.

The chain recombines TRBV19 with TRBJ2-1; the D gene is possibly TRBD2 (5 bases). The CDR3 is 15 amino acids. Germline assignment: CDR1 LNHDA and CDR2 SQIVND (reference sequence). Trimming stripped 5 bases from V and 4 bases from J, with 15 bases between. The CDR3 coding sequence is TGTGCCAGTAGTTTCCAGGCGCTAGCTTACAATGAGCAGTTCTTC. It yields the protein CASSFQALAYNEQFF.

The gene calls are TRBV29-1 and TRBJ2-7, with no clear D. The CDR3 runs 10 residues. Germline V gene sequence: CDR1 SQVTM, CDR2 ANQGSEA. V was clipped by 3 bases and J by 4 bases, with 4 bases between them. The CDR3 DNA reads as TGCAGCGTTGAGCTGTACGAGCAGTACTTC. This translates into CSVELYEQYF.

The chain employs TRBV7-2 and TRBJ2-5; TRBD1 matches 9 bases. CDR1 is SGHTA, CDR2 FQGNSA, per germline. After removal of 3 bases from V and 5 bases from J, the junction contained 4 bases not matched to a gene. There are 14 residues in the CDR3. This CDR3 reads CASSLYRGLETQYF. The CDR3 nucleotides are TGTGCCAGCAGCTTGTACAGGGGGCTGGAGACCCAGTACTTC.

This clone appeared many times. The J gene is TRBJ1-1, the V gene TRBV19, with a possible D match to TRBD1 (5 bases). In germline, CDR1 is LNHDA, CDR2 SQIVND (reference sequence). The germline V and J ends were trimmed by 5 bases and 0 bases, with 10 bases remaining between them. CDR3 size: 14 residues. The CDR3, as DNA: TGTGCCAGTAGTCGGGGGGGGATGAACACTGAAGCTTTCTTT. This translates into CASSRGGMNTEAFF.

The V gene is TRBV5-6, the J gene TRBJ2-1; a possible D gene is TRBD2 (5 bases). Germline values: CDR1 SGHDT, CDR2 YYEEEE. This CDR3 spans 13 amino acids. Trimming pared 6 bases from V and 10 bases from J, leaving 17 bases between. The CDR3 DNA follows: TGTGCCAGCACCAACAACCGGGGAAACGAGCAGTTCTTC. This translates into CASTNNRGNEQFF.

The chain employs TRBV5-1 and TRBJ2-2; no clear D. The CDR3 has 13 residues. V lost 1 base, J lost 7 bases, and 8 bases lay in between. Germline-derived CDR1 and CDR2 are SGHRS and YFSETQ. The CDR3 DNA is TGCGCCAGCAGCTTGTTTGGCAGCGGGGAGCTGTTTTTT. Amino acid sequence: CASSLFGSGELFF.

The rearrangement uses TRBV14 and TRBJ2-1, with 8 bases that match TRBD2. The CDR3 extends over 17 amino acids. The V gene's germline CDR1 is SGHDN and CDR2 FVKESK. V lost 4 bases, J lost 4 bases, and 12 bases stayed unmatched. As DNA, the CDR3 is TGTGCCAGCAGCCCCCAGTTGGGGGTAGCGGGATACAATGAGCAGTTCTTC. The encoded protein is CASSPQLGVAGYNEQFF.

J is TRBJ2-1 and V is TRBV29-1, with D possibly TRBD1 on 5 matching bases. V was pared by 1 base and J by 4 bases, with 11 bases between. Germline-derived CDR1 and CDR2 are SQVTM and ANQGSEA. The CDR3 loop spans 14 amino acids. CDR3 region: CSVEGGLGYNEQFF. CDR3 DNA sequence: TGCAGCGTTGAAGGGGGCCTAGGGTACAATGAGCAGTTCTTC.